One and the same sample provided the 3 T cell receptor beta chains below, sequenced in a study of CD8+ T cells in alopecia areata. Reverse transcribed after extraction, RNA yielded cDNA as the sequencing template. Profiling relied on immunoSEQ multiplex PCR, and the TCRdb table lists in-frame clones only, not all of them. The sample consists of 100,000 to 130,000 clones, roughly 64% of them appearing once. The sample comprised CD8+ T cells sorted from blood. Receptor source: a human donor in good health.

V usage is TRBV6-6 and J usage is TRBJ1-2, with D tentatively TRBD1 (5 bases). This CDR3 contains 14 residues. Germline CDR1 and CDR2: MNHNY and SVGAGI (reference sequence). Between the trimmed V and J ends, which lost 3 bases and 8 bases, there was a span of 16 bases. The CDR3 spells CASSYSPSGVGYTF. The CDR3 nucleotides are TGTGCCAGCAGTTATTCCCCCTCGGGGGTGGGCTACACCTTC.

CDR3 amino acids: CASSPRTSVSYEQYF. CDR3 nucleotides: TGTGCCAGCAGCCCAAGGACTAGCGTATCCTACGAGCAGTACTTC. The V gene is TRBV9, the J gene TRBJ2-7; 9 nucleotides line up with TRBD2. The CDR3 is 15 residues long. CDR1 and CDR2 (germline): SGDLS, YYNGEE. The J segment lost 1 base and the V segment lost 4 bases, leaving 6 bases of the junction unmatched.

The chain has TRBV19 and TRBJ2-1; 8 nucleotides align to TRBD1. The CDR3 is 17 residues long. J lost 7 bases, V lost 3 bases, and 14 bases had no gene match. CDR1 and CDR2 (germline): LNHDA, SQIVND (reference sequence). CDR3 protein: CASSIQGAPGIWNEQFF. Written as DNA, the CDR3 is TGTGCCAGTAGTATTCAGGGGGCGCCGGGAATTTGGAATGAGCAGTTCTTC.